The source of this T cell receptor (beta chain) is a study of glioma-infiltrating T cells. Regarding this clonotype: No antigen is known for it.

CDR1 is SGHVS, CDR2 FNYEAQ, per germline. The CDR3 has 17 amino acids. The J segment lost 8 bases and the V segment lost 4 bases, leaving 18 bases of the junction unmatched. Study observations and caveats: CDR3 overlap between tissue and blood was very small. Tissue-blood divergence was below expectation in non-neoplastic patients, above in gliomas.

Using RNA template, CDR3s of TCR alpha and beta were amplified with iRepertoire arm-PCR. One-step reverse transcription and amplification started from approximately 100-400 ng of tissue mRNA or PBMC total RNA. A single record per CDR3 protein comes from TCRdb applying MiXCR to the multiplex PCR reads. Of around 43,000 distinct CDR3 sequences detected, around 24% appear once; the ten largest clones hold more than 5.5%. Sequenced input: glioma tissue, nonneoplastic brain tissue, or PBMCs (not recorded which). This sequence joins TRBV7-6 and TRBJ2-3, with 7 bases aligning to TRBD2. This receptor was obtained from a human donor with low-grade glioma or glioblastoma, undergoing nonglioma brain surgery, or in good health (not recorded which). CDR3 amino acids: CASSSPGKGETGGTQYF. In nucleotides, the CDR3 is TGTGCCAGCAGCTCGCCCGGGAAAGGGGAAACGGGGGGTACGCAGTATTTT.